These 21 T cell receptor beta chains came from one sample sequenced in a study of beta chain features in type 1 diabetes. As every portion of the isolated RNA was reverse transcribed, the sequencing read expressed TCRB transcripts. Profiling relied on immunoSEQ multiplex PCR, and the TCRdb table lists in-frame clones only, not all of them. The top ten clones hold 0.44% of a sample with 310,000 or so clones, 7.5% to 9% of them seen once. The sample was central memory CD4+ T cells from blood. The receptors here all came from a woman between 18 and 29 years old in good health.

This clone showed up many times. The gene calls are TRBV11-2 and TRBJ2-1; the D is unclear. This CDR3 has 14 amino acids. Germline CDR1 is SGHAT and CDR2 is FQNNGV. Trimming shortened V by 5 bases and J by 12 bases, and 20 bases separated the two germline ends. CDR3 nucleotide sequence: TGTGCCAGCAGCCGCCCTTCCGGCGAAATAGGGCAGTTCTTC. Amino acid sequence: CASSRPSGEIGQFF.

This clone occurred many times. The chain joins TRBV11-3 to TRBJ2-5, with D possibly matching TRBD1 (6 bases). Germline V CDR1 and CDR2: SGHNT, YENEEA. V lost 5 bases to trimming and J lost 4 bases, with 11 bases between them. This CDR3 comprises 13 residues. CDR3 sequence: CASSRTGPETQYF. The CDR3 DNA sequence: TGTGCCAGCAGCCGTACAGGGCCAGAGACCCAGTACTTC. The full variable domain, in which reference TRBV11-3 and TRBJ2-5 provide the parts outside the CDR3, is EAGVVQSPRYKIIEKKQPVAFWCNPISGHNTLYWYLQNLGQGPELLIRYENEEAVDDSQLPKDRFSAERLKGVDSTLKIQPAELGDSAVYLCASSRTGPETQYFGPGTRLLVL.

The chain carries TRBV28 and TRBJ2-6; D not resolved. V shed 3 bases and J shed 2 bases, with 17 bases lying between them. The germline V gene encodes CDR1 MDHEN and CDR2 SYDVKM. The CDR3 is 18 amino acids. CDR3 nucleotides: TGTGCCAGCAGTTTTCTGGGCATTGGACGTCCTGGGGCCAACGTCCTGACTTTC. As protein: CASSFLGIGRPGANVLTF. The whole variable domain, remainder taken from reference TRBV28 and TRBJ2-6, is DVKVTQSSRYLVKRTGEKVFLECVQDMDHENMFWYRQDPGLGLRLIYFSYDVKMKEKGDIPEGYSVSREKKERFSLILESASTNQTSMYLCASSFLGIGRPGANVLTFGAGSRLTVL.

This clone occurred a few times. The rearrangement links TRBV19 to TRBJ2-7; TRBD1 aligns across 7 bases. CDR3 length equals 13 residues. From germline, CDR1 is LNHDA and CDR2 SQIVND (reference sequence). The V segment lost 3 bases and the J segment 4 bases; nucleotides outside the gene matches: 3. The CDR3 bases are TGTGCCAGTAGTATTACAGGGGTTTACGAGCAGTACTTC. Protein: CASSITGVYEQYF. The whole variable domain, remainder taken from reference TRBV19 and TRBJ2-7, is DGGITQSPKYLFRKEGQNVTLSCEQNLNHDAMYWYRQDPGQGLRLIYYSQIVNDFQKGDIAEGYSVSREKKESFPLTVTSAQKNPTAFYLCASSITGVYEQYFGPGTRLTVT.

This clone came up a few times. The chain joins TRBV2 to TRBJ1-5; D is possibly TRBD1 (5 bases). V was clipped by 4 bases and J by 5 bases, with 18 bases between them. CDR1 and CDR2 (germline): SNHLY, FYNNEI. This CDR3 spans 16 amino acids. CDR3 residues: CASSAASGTSDQPQHF. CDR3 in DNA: TGTGCCAGCAGTGCAGCCTCCGGGACCTCAGATCAGCCCCAGCATTTT.

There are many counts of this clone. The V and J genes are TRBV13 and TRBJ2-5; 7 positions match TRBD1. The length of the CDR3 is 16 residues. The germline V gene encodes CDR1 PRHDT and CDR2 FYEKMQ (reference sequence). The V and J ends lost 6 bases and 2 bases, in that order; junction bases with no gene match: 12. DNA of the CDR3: TGTGCCAGCAGGGATAGGGGACAGTACCCGCAAGAGACCCAGTACTTC. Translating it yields CASRDRGQYPQETQYF.

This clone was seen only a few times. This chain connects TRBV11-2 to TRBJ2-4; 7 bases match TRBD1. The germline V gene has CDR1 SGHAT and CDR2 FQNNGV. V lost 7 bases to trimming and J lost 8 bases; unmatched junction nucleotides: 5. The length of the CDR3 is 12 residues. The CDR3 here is CASTRQGDIQYF. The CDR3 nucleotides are TGTGCCAGCACCCGACAGGGAGACATTCAGTACTTC.

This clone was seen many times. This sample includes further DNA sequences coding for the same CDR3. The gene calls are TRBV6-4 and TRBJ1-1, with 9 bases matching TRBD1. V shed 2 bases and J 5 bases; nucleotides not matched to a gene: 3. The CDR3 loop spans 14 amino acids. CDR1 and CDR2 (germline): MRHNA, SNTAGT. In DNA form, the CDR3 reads TGTGCCAGCAGTGACACAGACAGGGGGACTGAAGCTTTCTTT. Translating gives CASSDTDRGTEAFF.

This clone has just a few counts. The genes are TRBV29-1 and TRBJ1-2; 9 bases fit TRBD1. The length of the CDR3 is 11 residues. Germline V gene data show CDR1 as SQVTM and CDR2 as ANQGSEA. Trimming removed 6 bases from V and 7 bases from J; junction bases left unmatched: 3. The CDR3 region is CSVGQGVGYTF. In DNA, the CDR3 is TGCAGCGTGGGACAGGGTGTTGGCTACACCTTC.

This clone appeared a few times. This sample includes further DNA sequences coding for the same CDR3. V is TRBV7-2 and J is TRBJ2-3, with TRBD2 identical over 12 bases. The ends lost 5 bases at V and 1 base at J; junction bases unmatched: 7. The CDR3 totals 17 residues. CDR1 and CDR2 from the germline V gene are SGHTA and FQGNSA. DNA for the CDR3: TGTGCCAGCAGCACAAGACTAGCGGGAGACCGCACAGATACGCAGTATTTT. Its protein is CASSTRLAGDRTDTQYF.

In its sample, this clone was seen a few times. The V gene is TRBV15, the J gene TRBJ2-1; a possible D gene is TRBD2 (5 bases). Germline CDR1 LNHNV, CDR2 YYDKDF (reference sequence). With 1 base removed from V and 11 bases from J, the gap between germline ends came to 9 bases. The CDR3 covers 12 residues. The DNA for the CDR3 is TGTGCCACCAGCAGAGGCAGGACTCAGCAGTTCTTC. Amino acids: CATSRGRTQQFF.

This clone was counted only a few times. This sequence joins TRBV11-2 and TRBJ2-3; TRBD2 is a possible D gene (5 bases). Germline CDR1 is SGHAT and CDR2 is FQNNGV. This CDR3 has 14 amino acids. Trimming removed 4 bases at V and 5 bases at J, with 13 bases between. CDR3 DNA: TGTGCCAGCAGCTGGACGGGATCGGAAGATACGCAGTATTTT. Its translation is CASSWTGSEDTQYF.

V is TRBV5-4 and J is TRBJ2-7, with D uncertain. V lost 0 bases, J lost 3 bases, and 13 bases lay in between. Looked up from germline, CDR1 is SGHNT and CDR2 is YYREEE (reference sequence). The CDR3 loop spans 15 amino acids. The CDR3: CASSLDAGVYYEQYF. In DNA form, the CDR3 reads TGTGCCAGCAGCTTGGATGCAGGCGTTTACTACGAGCAGTACTTC. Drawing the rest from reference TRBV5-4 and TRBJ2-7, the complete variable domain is ETGVTQSPTHLIKTRGQQVTLRCSSQSGHNTVSWYQQALGQGPQFIFQYYREEENGRGNFPPRFSGLQFPNYSSELNVNALELDDSALYLCASSLDAGVYYEQYFGPGTRLTVT.

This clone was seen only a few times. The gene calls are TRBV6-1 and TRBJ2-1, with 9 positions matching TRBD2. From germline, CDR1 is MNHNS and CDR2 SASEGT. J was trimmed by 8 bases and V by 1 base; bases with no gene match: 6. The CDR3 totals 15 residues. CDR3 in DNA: TGTGCCAGCAGTGAAGGGGGACTAGCCCCCTATGAGCAGTTCTTC. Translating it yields CASSEGGLAPYEQFF.

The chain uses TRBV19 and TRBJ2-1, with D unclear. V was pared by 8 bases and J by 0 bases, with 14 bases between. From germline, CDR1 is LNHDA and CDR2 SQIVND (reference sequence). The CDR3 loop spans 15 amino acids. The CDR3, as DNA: TGTGCCAGTCGTCGGCAGCACAACTCCTACAATGAGCAGTTCTTC. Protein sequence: CASRRQHNSYNEQFF.

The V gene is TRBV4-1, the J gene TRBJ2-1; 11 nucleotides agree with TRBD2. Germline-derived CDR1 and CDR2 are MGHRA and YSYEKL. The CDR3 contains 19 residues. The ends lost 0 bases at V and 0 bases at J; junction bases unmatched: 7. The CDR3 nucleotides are TGCGCCAGCAGCCAAGAAGGACTAGCGGGCTTCATCTCCTACAATGAGCAGTTCTTC. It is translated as CASSQEGLAGFISYNEQFF.

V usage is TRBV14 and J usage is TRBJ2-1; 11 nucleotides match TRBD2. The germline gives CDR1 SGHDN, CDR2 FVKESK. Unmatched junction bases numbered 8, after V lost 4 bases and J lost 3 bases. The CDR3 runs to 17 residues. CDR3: CASSRGLTSGVYNEQFF. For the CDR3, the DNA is TGTGCCAGCAGCCGCGGATTGACTAGCGGGGTCTACAATGAGCAGTTCTTC.

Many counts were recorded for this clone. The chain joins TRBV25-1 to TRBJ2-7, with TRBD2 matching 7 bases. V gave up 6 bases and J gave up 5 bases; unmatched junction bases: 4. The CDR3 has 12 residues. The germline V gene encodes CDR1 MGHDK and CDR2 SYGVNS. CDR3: CASRRGVHEQYF. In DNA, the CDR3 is TGTGCCAGCAGACGGGGGGTCCACGAGCAGTACTTC.

The CDR3: CASSLTVSGTDTQYF. The CDR3, as DNA: TGTGCCAGCAGCTTAACCGTGTCTGGCACAGATACGCAGTATTTT. The V call is TRBV7-3, the J call TRBJ2-3; no definite D call. Looked up from germline, CDR1 is SGHTA and CDR2 is FQGTGA. CDR3 length: 15 residues. V was cut by 0 bases and J by 1 base, with 8 bases left in between.

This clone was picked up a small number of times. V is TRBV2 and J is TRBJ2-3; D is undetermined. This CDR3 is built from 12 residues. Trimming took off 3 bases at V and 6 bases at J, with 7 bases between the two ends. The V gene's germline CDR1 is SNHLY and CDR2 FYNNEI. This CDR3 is CASSEVTDTQYF. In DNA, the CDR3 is TGTGCCAGCAGTGAGGTGACGGATACGCAGTATTTT.

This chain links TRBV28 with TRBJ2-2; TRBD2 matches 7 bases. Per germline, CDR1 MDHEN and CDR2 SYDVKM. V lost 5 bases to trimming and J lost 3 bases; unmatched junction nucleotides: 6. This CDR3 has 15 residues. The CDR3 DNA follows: TGTGCCAGCAGTACCGGGACTACCTACACCGGGGAGCTGTTTTTT. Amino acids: CASSTGTTYTGELFF.